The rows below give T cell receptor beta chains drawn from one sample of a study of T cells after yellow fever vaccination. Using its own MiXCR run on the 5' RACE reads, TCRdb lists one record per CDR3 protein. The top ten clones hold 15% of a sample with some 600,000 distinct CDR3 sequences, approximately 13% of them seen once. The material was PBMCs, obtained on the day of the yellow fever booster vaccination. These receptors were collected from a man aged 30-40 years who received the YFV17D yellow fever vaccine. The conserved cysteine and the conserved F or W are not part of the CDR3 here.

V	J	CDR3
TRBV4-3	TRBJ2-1	ASSQDPGQGIAF
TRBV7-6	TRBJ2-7	ASTGGTGGYEQY
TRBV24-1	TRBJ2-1	ATSDPTGVGYNEQF
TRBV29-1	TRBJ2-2	SVPRPNTGELF
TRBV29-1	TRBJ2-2	SVGGTLTGELF
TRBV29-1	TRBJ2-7	SAEGQGGDEQY
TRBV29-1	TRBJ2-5	SVGPRGTGAGTQY
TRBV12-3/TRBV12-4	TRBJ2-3	ASSPVVLAGADTQY
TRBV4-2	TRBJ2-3	ASSQGSLAGTDTQY
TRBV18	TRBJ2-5	ASSKEVAVIETQY
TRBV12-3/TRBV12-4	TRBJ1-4	ASSKDRGEKLF
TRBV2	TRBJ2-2	ASRQGRGTGELF
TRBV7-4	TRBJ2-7	ASSRPWSGVTYEQY
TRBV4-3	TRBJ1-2	ASSQVTGGLNGYT
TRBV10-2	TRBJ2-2	ASLDSFGELF
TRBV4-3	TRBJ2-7	ASSQSAARSYEQY
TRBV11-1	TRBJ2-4	ASSPTSALAKNIQY
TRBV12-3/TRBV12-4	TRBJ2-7	ASSFGGYEQY
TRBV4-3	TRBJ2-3	ASSQALKAGLTTDTQY
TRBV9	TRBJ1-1	ASSVLGLGDTEAF
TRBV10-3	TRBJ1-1	AISEPTRPEGTEAF
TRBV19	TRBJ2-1	ASSTQGLPSYNEQF
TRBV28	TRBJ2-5	ASQPGYETQY
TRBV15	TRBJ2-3	ATSRLISTDTQY
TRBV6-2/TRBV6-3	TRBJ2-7	ASNRPPLAGEQY
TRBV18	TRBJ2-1	ASSPTGRDEQF
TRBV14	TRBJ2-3	ASSNRDTQY
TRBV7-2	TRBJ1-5	ASSLVSGGQPQH
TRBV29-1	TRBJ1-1	SVDRGITEAF
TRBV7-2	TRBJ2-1	ASSFSAGYNEQF
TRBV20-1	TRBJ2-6	SALDRGSGANVLT
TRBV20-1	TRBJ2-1	SARWLREQF
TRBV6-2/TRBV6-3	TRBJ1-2	ASSFPGTGYDYT
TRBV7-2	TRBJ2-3	ASSPTSDTQY
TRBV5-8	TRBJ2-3	ASSSYRTSGSADTQY
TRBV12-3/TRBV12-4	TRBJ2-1	ASSSFKNEQF
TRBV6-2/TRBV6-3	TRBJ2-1	ASSYSGRVGTNEQF
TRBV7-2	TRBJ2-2	ASSATITRGGELF
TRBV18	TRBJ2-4	ASSPGAGPKNIQY
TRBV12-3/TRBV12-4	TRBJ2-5	ASSWTGPQETQY
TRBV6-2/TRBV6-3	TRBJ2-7	ASTEGRDEQY
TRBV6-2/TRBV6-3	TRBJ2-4	ASSWLRTGKNIQY
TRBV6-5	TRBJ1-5	ASSYSIGGNQPQH
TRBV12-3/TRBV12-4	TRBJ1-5	ASRVGSNQPQH
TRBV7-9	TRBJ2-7	ASYKFGVREQY
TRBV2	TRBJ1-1	ASRAGQGMRTEAF
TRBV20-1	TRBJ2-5	SAAGLAGGKETQY
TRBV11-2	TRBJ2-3	ASSTYTSGGTDTQY
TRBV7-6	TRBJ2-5	ASSFATRRSQETQY
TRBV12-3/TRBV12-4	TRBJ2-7	ASSLAGTSFVAQY
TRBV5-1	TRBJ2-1	ASSSGLETTDEQF